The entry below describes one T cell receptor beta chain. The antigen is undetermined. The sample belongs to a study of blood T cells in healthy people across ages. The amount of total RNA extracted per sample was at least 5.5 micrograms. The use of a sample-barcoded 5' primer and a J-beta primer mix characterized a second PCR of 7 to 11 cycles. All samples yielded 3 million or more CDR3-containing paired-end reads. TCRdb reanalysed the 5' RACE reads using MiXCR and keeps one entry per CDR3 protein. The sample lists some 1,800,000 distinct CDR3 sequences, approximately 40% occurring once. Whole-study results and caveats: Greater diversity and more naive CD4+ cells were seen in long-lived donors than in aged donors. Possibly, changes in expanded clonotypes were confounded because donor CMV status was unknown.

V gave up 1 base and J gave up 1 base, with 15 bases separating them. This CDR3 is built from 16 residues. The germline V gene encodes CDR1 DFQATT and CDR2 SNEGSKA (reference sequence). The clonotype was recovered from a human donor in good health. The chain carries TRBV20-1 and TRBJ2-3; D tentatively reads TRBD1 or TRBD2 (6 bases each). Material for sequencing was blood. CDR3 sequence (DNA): TGCAGTGCTAGAGTGGCGGGGACACTTCGCACAGATACGCAGTATTTT. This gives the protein CSARVAGTLRTDTQYF.